A selection of T cell receptor beta chains follows, all from one sample in a study of blood T cell repertoires in COVID-19. Here immunoSEQ multiplex PCR was the method, and the copy in TCRdb shows in-frame clones only, minus some. The sample carries hundreds of thousands of clones, 85% recorded once. The sample consisted of PBMCs or T cells enriched from blood (not recorded which). Every receptor here comes from a man in his forties or fifties who had recovered from COVID-19. Both conserved end residues are trimmed from each CDR3.

TRBV24-1	TRBJ2-3	ATRAHGGGTDTQY
TRBV9	TRBJ2-7	ASSVDGGVAEQY
TRBV19	TRBJ1-1	ASSNRVNTEAF
TRBV28	TRBJ2-7	ASSLRLAGTYEQY
TRBV13	TRBJ2-7	ASSPRGLAASYEQY
TRBV28	TRBJ1-1	ASSNRDRSYMNTEAF
TRBV18	TRBJ2-1	ASSPASGMGEQF
TRBV5-1	TRBJ1-6	ASSLDGDRNSPLH
TRBV11-1	TRBJ1-1	ASSFQVMNTEAF
TRBV2	TRBJ2-2	ASTLREGAGELF
TRBV30	TRBJ2-7	AWSVGGVIREQY
TRBV10-3	TRBJ2-1	AISSGLDRNEQF
TRBV6-2/TRBV6-3	TRBJ1-6	ASSYSLQGGSPLH
TRBV5-1	TRBJ1-2	ASSRTGTGLPFGYT
TRBV21-1	TRBJ2-1	ASSNGGTGHYHNEQF
TRBV6-5	TRBJ2-7	ASSSRQDRHEQY
TRBV3-1/TRBV3-2	TRBJ2-1	ASSPEGIAGESNEQF
TRBV7-9	TRBJ2-3	ASRPGEVTDTQY
TRBV24-1	TRBJ1-5	ATGGSNQPQH
TRBV9	TRBJ1-1	ASSLQMKTEAF
TRBV7-9	TRBJ2-7	ASSSDPYEQY
TRBV4-1	TRBJ1-1	ASSQVPRRANTEAF
TRBV13	TRBJ1-1	ASSSRGYMNTEAF
TRBV27	TRBJ1-1	ASSSTGIPEAF
TRBV19	TRBJ1-5	ASRGLYSNQPQH
TRBV27	TRBJ1-6	ASSPQSNSPLH
TRBV11-2	TRBJ2-5	ASSLEIAGLETQY
TRBV5-6	TRBJ1-1	ASSLGWTGPNTEAF
TRBV6-5	TRBJ1-4	ASSYWGQGVEKLF